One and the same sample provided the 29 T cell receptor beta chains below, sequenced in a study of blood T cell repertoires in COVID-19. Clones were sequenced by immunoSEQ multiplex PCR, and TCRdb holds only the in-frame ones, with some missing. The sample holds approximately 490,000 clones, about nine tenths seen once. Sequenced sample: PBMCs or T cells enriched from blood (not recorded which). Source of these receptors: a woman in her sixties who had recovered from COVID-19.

CDR3 in amino acids: CASSLRGPMNTEAFF. CDR3 nucleotide sequence: TGTGCCAGCAGTTTAAGGGGGCCCATGAACACTGAAGCTTTCTTT. The chain uses TRBV27 and TRBJ1-1, with TRBD1 matching over 7 bases. J was trimmed by 0 bases and V by 2 bases; bases with no gene match: 3. CDR3 size: 15 residues. CDR1 and CDR2 from the germline V gene are MNHEY and SMNVEV (reference sequence).

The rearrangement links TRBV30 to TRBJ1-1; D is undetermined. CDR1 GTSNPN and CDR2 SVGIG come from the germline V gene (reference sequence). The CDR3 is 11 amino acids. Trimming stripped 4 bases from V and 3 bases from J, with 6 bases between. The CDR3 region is CAWTSYTEAFF. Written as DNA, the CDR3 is TGTGCCTGGACTTCGTACACTGAAGCTTTCTTT.

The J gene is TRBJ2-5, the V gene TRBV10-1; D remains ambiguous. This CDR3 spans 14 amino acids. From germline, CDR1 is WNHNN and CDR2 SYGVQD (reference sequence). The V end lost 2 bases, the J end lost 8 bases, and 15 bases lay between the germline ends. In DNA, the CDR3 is TGCGCCAGCAGTGAGAGGCTAGGATTGGAAACCCAGTACTTC. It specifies CASSERLGLETQYF.

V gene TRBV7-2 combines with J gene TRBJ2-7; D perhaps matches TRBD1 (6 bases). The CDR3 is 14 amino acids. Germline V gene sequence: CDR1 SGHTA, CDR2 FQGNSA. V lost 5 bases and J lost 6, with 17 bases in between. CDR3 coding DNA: TGTGCCAGCAGCCCGCAGGGGTTGTGGGGCGAGCAGTACGTC. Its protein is CASSPQGLWGEQYV.

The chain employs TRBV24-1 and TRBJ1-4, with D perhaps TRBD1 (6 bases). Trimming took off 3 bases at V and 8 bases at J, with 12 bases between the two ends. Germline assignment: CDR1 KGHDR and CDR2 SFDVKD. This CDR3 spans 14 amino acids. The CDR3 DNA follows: TGTGCCACCAGTGATAACAGGGAGGGGGAAAAACTGTTTTTT. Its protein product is CATSDNREGEKLFF.

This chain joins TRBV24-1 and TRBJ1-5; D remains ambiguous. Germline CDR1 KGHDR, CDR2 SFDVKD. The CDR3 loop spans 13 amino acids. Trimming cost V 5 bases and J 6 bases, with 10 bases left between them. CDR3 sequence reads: CATSVGGIQPQHF. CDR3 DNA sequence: TGTGCCACCAGTGTGGGAGGTATTCAGCCCCAGCATTTT.

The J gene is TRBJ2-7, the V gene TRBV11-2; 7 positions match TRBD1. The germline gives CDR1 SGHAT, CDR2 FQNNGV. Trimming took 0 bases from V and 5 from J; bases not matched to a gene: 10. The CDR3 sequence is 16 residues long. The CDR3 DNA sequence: TGTGCCAGCAGCTTAGAAGAGAGGCAGGGGGAAAACGAGCAGTACGTC. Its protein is CASSLEERQGENEQYV.

The CDR3: CASRPGLSNEKLFF. CDR3 bases: TGCGCCAGCAGGCCCGGACTTAGTAATGAAAAACTGTTTTTT. V is TRBV4-1 and J is TRBJ1-4; D unresolved. The V end lost 6 bases, the J end lost 4 bases, and 12 bases lay between the germline ends. The CDR3 has 14 residues. Germline assignment: CDR1 MGHRA and CDR2 YSYEKL.

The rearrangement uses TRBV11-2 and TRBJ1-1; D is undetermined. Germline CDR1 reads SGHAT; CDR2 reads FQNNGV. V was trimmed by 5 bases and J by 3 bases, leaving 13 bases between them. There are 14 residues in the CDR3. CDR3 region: CASSQTRGDTEAFF. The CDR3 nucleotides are TGTGCCAGCAGCCAGACACGGGGAGACACTGAAGCTTTCTTT. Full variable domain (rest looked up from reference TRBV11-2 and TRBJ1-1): EAGVAQSPRYKIIEKRQSVAFWCNPISGHATLYWYQQILGQGPKLLIQFQNNGVVDDSQLPKDRFSAERLKGVDSTLKIQPAKLEDSAVYLCASSQTRGDTEAFFGQGTRLTVV.

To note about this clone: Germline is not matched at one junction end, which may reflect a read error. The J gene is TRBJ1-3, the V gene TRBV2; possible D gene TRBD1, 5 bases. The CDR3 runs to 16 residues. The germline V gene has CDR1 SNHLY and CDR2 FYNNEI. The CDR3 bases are TGTGCCAACAGTGGGAACAGGCCATCCTCTGGAAACACCATATATTTT. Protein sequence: CANSGNRPSSGNTIYF.

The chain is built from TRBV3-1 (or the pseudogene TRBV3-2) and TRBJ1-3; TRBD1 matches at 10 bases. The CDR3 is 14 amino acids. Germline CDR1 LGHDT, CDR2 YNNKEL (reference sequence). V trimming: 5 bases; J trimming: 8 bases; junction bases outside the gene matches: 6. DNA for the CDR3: TGTGCCAGCAGCGTAACCGGACAGGGGGACACCATATATTTT. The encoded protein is CASSVTGQGDTIYF.

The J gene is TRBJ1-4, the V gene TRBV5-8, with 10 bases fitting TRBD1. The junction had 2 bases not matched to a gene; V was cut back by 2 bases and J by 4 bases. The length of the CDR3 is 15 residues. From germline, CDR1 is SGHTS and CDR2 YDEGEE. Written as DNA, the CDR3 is TGTGCCAGCAGCTTTCGGACAGGGGGTAATGAAAAACTGTTTTTT. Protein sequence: CASSFRTGGNEKLFF. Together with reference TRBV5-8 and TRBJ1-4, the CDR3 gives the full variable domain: EAGVTQSPTHLIKTRGQQATLRCSPISGHTSVYWYQQALGLGLQFLLWYDEGEERNRGNFPPRFSGRQFPNYSSELNVNALELEDSALYLCASSFRTGGNEKLFFGSGTQLSVL.

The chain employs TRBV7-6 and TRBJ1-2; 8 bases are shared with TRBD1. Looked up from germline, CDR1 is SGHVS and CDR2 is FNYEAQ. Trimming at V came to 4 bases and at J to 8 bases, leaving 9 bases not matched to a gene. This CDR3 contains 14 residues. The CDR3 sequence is CASSSGQGEGGYTF. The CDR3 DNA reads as TGTGCCAGCAGCTCTGGACAGGGAGAGGGCGGCTACACCTTC.

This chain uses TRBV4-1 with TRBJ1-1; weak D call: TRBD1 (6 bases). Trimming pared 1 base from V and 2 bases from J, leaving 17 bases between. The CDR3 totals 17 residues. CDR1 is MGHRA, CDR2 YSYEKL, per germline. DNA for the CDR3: TGCGCCAGCAGCCAAGGGGGGGGGCCCCTCCGAAACACTGAAGCTTTCTTT. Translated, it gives CASSQGGGPLRNTEAFF.

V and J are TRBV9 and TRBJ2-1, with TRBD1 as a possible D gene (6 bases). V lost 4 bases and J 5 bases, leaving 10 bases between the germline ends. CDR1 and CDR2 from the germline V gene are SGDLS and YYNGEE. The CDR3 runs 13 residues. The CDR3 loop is CASSPRDNNEQFF. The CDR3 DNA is TGTGCCAGCAGCCCCCGGGACAACAATGAGCAGTTCTTC.

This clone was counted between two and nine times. The CDR3 protein is CASSLQTGPTGELFF. DNA for the CDR3: TGTGCCAGCTCACTACAGACAGGACCCACCGGGGAGCTGTTTTTT. The genes are TRBV18 and TRBJ2-2; TRBD1 is a possible D gene (6 bases). CDR1 KGHSH and CDR2 LQKENI come from the germline V gene. The CDR3 spans 15 residues. V was clipped by 4 bases and J by 4 bases, with 13 bases between them.

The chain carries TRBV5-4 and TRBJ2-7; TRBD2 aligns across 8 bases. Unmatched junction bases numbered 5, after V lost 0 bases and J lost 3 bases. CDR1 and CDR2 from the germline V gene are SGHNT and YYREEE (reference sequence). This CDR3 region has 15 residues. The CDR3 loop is CASSLAGTSSYEQYV. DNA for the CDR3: TGTGCCAGCAGCTTGGCCGGGACTAGTAGCTACGAGCAGTACGTC.

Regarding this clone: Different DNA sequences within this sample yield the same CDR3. CDR3 bases: TGCGCCAGCAGCTTGGTGGAGGGTAAGAACACTGAAGCTTTCTTT. Translating it yields CASSLVEGKNTEAFF. This chain uses TRBV5-1 with TRBJ1-1; no clear D gene. The CDR3 is made up of 15 amino acids. Per germline, CDR1 SGHRS and CDR2 YFSETQ. The V end lost 0 bases, the J end lost 1 base, and 10 bases lay between the germline ends.

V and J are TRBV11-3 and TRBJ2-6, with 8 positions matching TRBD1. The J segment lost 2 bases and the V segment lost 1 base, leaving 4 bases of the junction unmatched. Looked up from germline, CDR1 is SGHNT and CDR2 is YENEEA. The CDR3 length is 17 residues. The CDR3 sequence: CASSLGPTGAGANVLTF. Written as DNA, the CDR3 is TGTGCCAGCAGCTTAGGCCCGACAGGGGCTGGGGCCAACGTCCTGACTTTC.

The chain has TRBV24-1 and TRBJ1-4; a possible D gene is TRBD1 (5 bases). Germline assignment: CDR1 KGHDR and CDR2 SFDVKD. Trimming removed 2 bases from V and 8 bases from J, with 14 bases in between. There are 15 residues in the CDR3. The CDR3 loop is CATSDSQELSEKLFF. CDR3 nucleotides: TGTGCCACCAGTGATTCACAGGAGTTGTCCGAAAAACTGTTTTTT.

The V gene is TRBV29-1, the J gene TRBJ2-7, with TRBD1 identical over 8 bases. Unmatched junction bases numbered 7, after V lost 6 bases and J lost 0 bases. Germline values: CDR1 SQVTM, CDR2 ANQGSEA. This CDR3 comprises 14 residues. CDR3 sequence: CSVYFGQGSYEQYF. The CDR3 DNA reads TGCAGCGTCTACTTCGGACAGGGCTCCTACGAGCAGTACTTC.

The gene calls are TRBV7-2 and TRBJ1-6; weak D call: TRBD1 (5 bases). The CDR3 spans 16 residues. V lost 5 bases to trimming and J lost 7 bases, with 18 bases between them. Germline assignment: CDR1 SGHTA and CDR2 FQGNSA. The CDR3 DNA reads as TGTGCCAGCAGCCCCCGGATGACAGTATCGAATTCACCCCTCCACTTT. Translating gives CASSPRMTVSNSPLHF.

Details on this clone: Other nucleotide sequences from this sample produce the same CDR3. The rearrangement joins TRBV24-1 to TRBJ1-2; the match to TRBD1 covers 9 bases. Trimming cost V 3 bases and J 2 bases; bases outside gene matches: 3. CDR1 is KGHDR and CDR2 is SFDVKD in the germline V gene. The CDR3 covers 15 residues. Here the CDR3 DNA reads TGTGCCACCAGTGATGGGACAGGGATAAACTATGGCTACACCTTC. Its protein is CATSDGTGINYGYTF.

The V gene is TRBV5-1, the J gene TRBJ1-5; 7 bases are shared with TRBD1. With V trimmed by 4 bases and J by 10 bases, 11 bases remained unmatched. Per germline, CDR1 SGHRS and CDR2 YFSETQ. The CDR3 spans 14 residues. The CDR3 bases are TGCGCCAGCAGCCCAGGGACAGACAGTATTCCCCAGCATTTT. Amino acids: CASSPGTDSIPQHF.

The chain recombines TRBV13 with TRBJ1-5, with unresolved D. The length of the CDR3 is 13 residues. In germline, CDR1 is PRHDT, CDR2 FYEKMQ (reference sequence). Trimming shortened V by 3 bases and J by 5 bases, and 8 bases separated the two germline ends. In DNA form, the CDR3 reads TGTGCCAGCAGCTTCGGCAGCGATCAGCCCCAGCATTTT. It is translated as CASSFGSDQPQHF.

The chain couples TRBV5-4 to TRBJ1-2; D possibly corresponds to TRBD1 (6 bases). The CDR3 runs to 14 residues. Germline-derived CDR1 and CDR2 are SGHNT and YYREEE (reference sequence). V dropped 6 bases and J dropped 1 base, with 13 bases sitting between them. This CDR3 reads CASNIPGDNYGYTF. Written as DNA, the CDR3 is TGTGCCAGCAACATACCAGGGGATAACTATGGCTACACCTTC.

CDR3 bases: TGTGCCATCAGTGAGTCCGGGGACAGGTCTTGGGAGCAGTACGTC. As protein: CAISESGDRSWEQYV. V is TRBV10-3 and J is TRBJ2-7; 8 bases match TRBD1. Trimming removed 0 bases from V and 7 bases from J; junction bases left unmatched: 8. Germline V lookup: CDR1 ENHRY, CDR2 SYGVKD. The CDR3 has 15 residues.

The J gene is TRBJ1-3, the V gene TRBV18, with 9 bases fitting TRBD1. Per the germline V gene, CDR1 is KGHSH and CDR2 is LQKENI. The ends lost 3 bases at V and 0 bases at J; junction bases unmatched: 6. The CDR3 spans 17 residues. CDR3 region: CASSPDRGPFSGNTIYF. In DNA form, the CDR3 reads TGTGCCAGCTCACCGGACAGGGGACCTTTCTCTGGAAACACCATATATTTT.

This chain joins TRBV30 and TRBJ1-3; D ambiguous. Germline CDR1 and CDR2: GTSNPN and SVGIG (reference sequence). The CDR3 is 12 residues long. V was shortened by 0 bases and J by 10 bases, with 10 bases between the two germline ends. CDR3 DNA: TGTGCCTGGAGTGTAGAACTCGATACCATATATTTT. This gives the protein CAWSVELDTIYF.